The 18 T cell receptor beta chains below were found in one sample sequenced in a study of shared clonotypes between healthy human individuals. Using immunoSEQ multiplex PCR, the repertoire was profiled, and TCRdb retains in-frame clones only, with some absent. The profile shows around 980,000 clones, roughly 74% of them singletons. The sequenced sample consisted of memory CD4+ T cells from PBMCs. Subset: CD45RA-negative fraction. All receptors come from a man between 18 and 35 years old in good health. Some clones in this sample may be carry-over from other donors' samples.

With respect to this clone: This same CDR3 is encoded by further DNA sequences in the sample. This chain joins TRBV7-2 and TRBJ2-1, with TRBD2 as a possible D gene (6 bases). This CDR3 has 15 residues. Germline CDR1 is SGHTA and CDR2 is FQGNSA. The ends were cut back, 2 bases at V and 4 bases at J, with 12 bases in the middle. The chain's CDR3 is CASSLRRDPYNEQFF. The CDR3 coding sequence is TGTGCCAGCAGCTTACGGCGGGACCCTTACAATGAGCAGTTCTTC.

V and J are TRBV27 and TRBJ2-6; D uncertain. Per the germline V gene, CDR1 is MNHEY and CDR2 is SMNVEV (reference sequence). The CDR3 runs 16 residues. V was cut by 3 bases and J by 0 bases, with 9 bases left in between. The DNA of the CDR3 is TGTGCCAGCAGTTTGAGAACTTCCTCTGGGGCCAACGTCCTGACTTTC. Encoded protein: CASSLRTSSGANVLTF.

The chain couples TRBV28 to TRBJ2-7; maybe TRBD1 (6 bases). The V end lost 8 bases, the J end lost 2 bases, and 22 bases lay between the germline ends. CDR1 is MDHEN and CDR2 is SYDVKM in the germline V gene. The CDR3 totals 16 residues. CDR3 coding DNA: TGTGCCAGCCGTCTTTTGGACGGGACACAAACCTACGAGCAGTACTTC. It specifies CASRLLDGTQTYEQYF.

Of note for this clone: In the same sample, other DNA sequences code for this CDR3. V usage is TRBV7-9 and J usage is TRBJ2-5; 9 positions agree with TRBD1. Germline V gives CDR1 SEHNR, CDR2 FQNEAQ (reference sequence). CDR3 length: 14 amino acids. V lost 5 bases to trimming and J lost 5 bases; unmatched junction nucleotides: 6. DNA of the CDR3: TGTGCCAGCAGCCTACAGGGGGCGGGGGAGACCCAGTACTTC. The encoded protein is CASSLQGAGETQYF.

V is TRBV7-6 and J is TRBJ2-3; D is possibly TRBD2 (6 bases). V lost 3 bases, J lost 2 bases, and 18 bases lay in between. The CDR3 is 17 residues long. CDR1 SGHVS and CDR2 FNYEAQ come from the germline V gene. CDR3: CASSLFGGGTFTDTQYF. The CDR3 region has the DNA TGTGCCAGCAGCTTGTTCGGTGGGGGGACGTTCACAGATACGCAGTATTTT.

This chain connects TRBV21-1 to TRBJ2-7; the table's D call, TRBD2, was not checked against the DNA. TRBV21-1 is recorded as a pseudogene. The CDR3 covers 16 residues. The CDR3 DNA reads TGTGCCAGCAGGGGTCATGGGAGGCGGACGGGGTACGAGCAGTACTTC. As protein: CASRGHGRRTGYEQYF.

This clone was found once. The rearrangement links TRBV5-1 to TRBJ2-1; 8 nucleotides match TRBD2. V dropped 4 bases and J dropped 6; count of bases not matched to a gene: 15. The length of the CDR3 is 17 residues. Germline V gives CDR1 SGHRS, CDR2 YFSETQ. CDR3 in amino acids: CASSPLVAAGDSNEQFF. The CDR3 coding sequence is TGCGCCAGCAGCCCATTGGTGGCAGCGGGAGACAGCAATGAGCAGTTCTTC.

V and J are TRBV28 and TRBJ2-1, with 7 bases aligning to TRBD2. The V and J ends lost 3 bases and 4 bases, in that order; junction bases with no gene match: 6. The V gene's germline CDR1 is MDHEN and CDR2 SYDVKM. The CDR3 extends over 15 amino acids. The DNA of the CDR3 is TGTGCCAGCAGTTTCTCCCTCGGGGGGTACAATGAGCAGTTCTTC. It is translated as CASSFSLGGYNEQFF.

The V call is TRBV7-9, the J call TRBJ2-7; D unresolved. From germline, CDR1 is SEHNR and CDR2 FQNEAQ (reference sequence). This CDR3 region has 13 residues. With 2 bases removed from V and 7 bases from J, the gap between germline ends came to 12 bases. The CDR3 bases are TGTGCCAGCAGCTTACTTCTGGGCCGAGAGCAGTACTTC. Protein sequence: CASSLLLGREQYF.

The chain couples TRBV7-8 to TRBJ2-3; D unclear. Trimming shortened V by 8 bases and J by 0 bases, and 12 bases separated the two germline ends. In germline, CDR1 is SGHVS, CDR2 FQNEAQ. This CDR3 contains 14 residues. The CDR3 region is CASASGLSTDTQYF. CDR3 bases: TGTGCCAGCGCTTCGGGTCTAAGCACAGATACGCAGTATTTT.

The chain employs TRBV4-3 and TRBJ2-2; the D gene is possibly TRBD2 (6 bases). The V end was cut by 0 bases, the J end by 7 bases, with 6 bases between. The CDR3 totals 13 residues. Germline lookup yields CDR1 LGHNA and CDR2 YSLEER. The CDR3 DNA is TGCGCCAGCAGCCAAGAGGGAGGCGGGGAGCTGTTTTTT. Protein sequence: CASSQEGGGELFF.

This clone has a count of ten or more. Within the sample, other DNA sequences also encode this same CDR3. This chain links TRBV29-1 with TRBJ1-5; D uncertain. Germline CDR1 is SQVTM and CDR2 is ANQGSEA. V was cut by 5 bases and J by 4 bases, with 12 bases left in between. This CDR3 has 13 amino acids. The CDR3 region has the DNA TGCAGCGTTTTGCCTGGATTTAATCAGCCCCAGCATTTT. Translating gives CSVLPGFNQPQHF.

V usage is TRBV4-1 and J usage is TRBJ2-5, with TRBD2 matching over 10 bases. V gave up 3 bases and J gave up 5 bases; unmatched junction bases: 6. The CDR3 runs to 15 residues. In germline, CDR1 is MGHRA, CDR2 YSYEKL. The CDR3 nucleotides read TGCGCCAGCAGCCACCTAGCGGGAGCCGGGGAGACCCAGTACTTC. This encodes CASSHLAGAGETQYF.

The chain carries TRBV6-1 and TRBJ1-1, with D tentatively TRBD1 (6 bases). V was trimmed by 3 bases and J by 0 bases, leaving 11 bases between them. Germline CDR1 MNHNS, CDR2 SASEGT. The length of the CDR3 is 15 residues. Here the CDR3 DNA reads TGTGCCAGCAGTGATACAGGGCTCATGAACACTGAAGCTTTCTTT. Translated: CASSDTGLMNTEAFF.

V and J are TRBV7-2 and TRBJ2-7; TRBD2 matches at 10 bases. The CDR3 covers 16 residues. J gave up 6 bases and V 2 bases, and 10 bases lay outside the gene matches. Germline lookup yields CDR1 SGHTA and CDR2 FQGNSA. The CDR3 DNA reads as TGTGCCAGCAGCTTATCTAGCGGGAGTACGTTCGGCGAGCAGTACTTC. Encoded protein: CASSLSSGSTFGEQYF. The full variable domain, completed using reference TRBV7-2 and TRBJ2-7, is GAGVSQSPSNKVTEKGKDVELRCDPISGHTALYWYRQSLGQGLEFLIYFQGNSAPDKSGLPSDRFSAERTGGSVSTLTIQRTQQEDSAVYLCASSLSSGSTFGEQYFGPGTRLTVT.

The chain links TRBV4-2 to TRBJ1-5; TRBD1 matches at 7 bases. J was trimmed by 4 bases and V by 1 base; bases with no gene match: 4. CDR1 is LGHNA and CDR2 is YNFKEQ in the germline V gene. The CDR3 contains 15 residues. CDR3 protein: CASSQVWDSNQPQHF. The CDR3 DNA sequence: TGTGCCAGCAGCCAAGTTTGGGACAGTAATCAGCCCCAGCATTTT.

The V call is TRBV18, the J call TRBJ1-6; the match to TRBD1 covers 7 bases. Unmatched junction bases numbered 2, after V lost 4 bases and J lost 5 bases. Germline V gene data show CDR1 as KGHSH and CDR2 as LQKENI. This CDR3 spans 14 amino acids. The CDR3 nucleotides read TGTGCCAGCTCACTCGGGACAGATAATTCACCCCTCCACTTT. Amino acid sequence: CASSLGTDNSPLHF.

Ten or more counts support this clone. Distinct nucleotide sequences in the sample also encode this CDR3. The chain has TRBV5-4 and TRBJ2-7; TRBD2 agrees at 7 bases. The trim removed 4 bases at V and 7 bases at J, leaving 20 bases unmatched. CDR3 length: 17 amino acids. Germline CDR1 is SGHNT and CDR2 is YYREEE (reference sequence). CDR3 DNA: TGTGCCAGCAGCCCCCCTTCTCTACTAGCGCACGCCGGAGAGCAGTACTTC. Encoded protein: CASSPPSLLAHAGEQYF. The whole variable domain, filled in from reference TRBV5-4 and TRBJ2-7, reads ETGVTQSPTHLIKTRGQQVTLRCSSQSGHNTVSWYQQALGQGPQFIFQYYREEENGRGNFPPRFSGLQFPNYSSELNVNALELDDSALYLCASSPPSLLAHAGEQYFGPGTRLTVT.